This T cell receptor (beta chain) was captured by sequencing in a study of T cell repertoires in ileal Crohn's disease. Overall study context: Every patient was operated on for stricturing (about 60%) or penetrating (about 40%) complications.

General study points: Sorted CD8 T cells held more high-frequency clones than CD4. Compared with non-smokers, active smokers at surgery showed more clonal expansions.

Of note for this clone: The antigen remains undetermined.

Germline V gene lookup returns CDR1 MDHEN and CDR2 SYDVKM. The V gene lost 6 bases and the J gene lost 0 bases, with 15 bases spanning the gap. The CDR3 length is 15 residues. TCRB immunosequencing input was roughly 500 nanograms of biopsy DNA per sample. Sequencing was performed with immunoSEQ multiplex PCR; in TCRdb, only in-frame clones are kept and a portion is missing. The sample shows about a thousand clones, 65% to 90% of them seen only once. The clonotype was recovered from an adult with Crohn's disease. Sequenced material: ileal tissue. V and J are TRBV28 and TRBJ2-7, with D maybe TRBD2 (6 bases). CDR3 nucleotides: TGTGCCAGCAGAACCGGGACTCTCTACTCCTACGAGCAGTACTTC. It translates to CASRTGTLYSYEQYF.